The clone carrying this T cell receptor (beta chain) has only a few counts. This CDR3 has 14 amino acids. CDR1 is SGHVS, CDR2 FQNEAQ, per germline. Trimming removed 5 bases from V and 4 bases from J, with 12 bases in between. PCR was performed a second time for 7 to 11 cycles using a sample-barcoded 5' primer and a J-beta primer mix. Each CDR3 protein is one row after TCRdb ran MiXCR on the 5' RACE reads. The sample lists around 2 million distinct CDR3 sequences, roughly two fifths occurring once. This sample is part of a study of blood T cells in healthy people across ages. This clonotype was sampled from a human donor in good health. Sequenced input: blood. This chain joins TRBV7-8 and TRBJ1-5; no reliable D call. CDR3 nucleotides: TGTGCCAGCAGCGAGGATCACCTAAATCAGCCCCAGCATTTT. As protein: CASSEDHLNQPQHF.